Following are 14 T cell receptor beta chains from one sample sequenced in a study of cytomegalovirus exposure and HLA in healthy donors. PCR involved 60 Vbeta and 13 Jbeta primers. Measured with immunoSEQ multiplex PCR; TCRdb has only the in-frame clones, and not every one. The table lists over 150,000 clones, 70% to 90% of them singletons. Sequencing used PBMCs. These receptors were taken from a woman in her thirties in good health and CMV-seropositive.

V gene TRBV9 combines with J gene TRBJ1-1; maybe TRBD1 (6 bases). The CDR3 is made up of 14 amino acids. The V and J ends lost 3 bases and 2 bases respectively, with 11 bases between them. Germline V CDR1 and CDR2: SGDLS, YYNGEE. CDR3 DNA sequence: TGTGCCAGCAGCGGGACAGCCCAAAACACTGAAGCTTTCTTT. Its translation: CASSGTAQNTEAFF.

The CDR3 is CASSSRQINYGYTF. The CDR3 nucleotides read TGTGCCAGCAGTTCCCGACAAATTAACTATGGCTACACCTTC. The chain links TRBV2 to TRBJ1-2; D remains ambiguous. Germline V gene lookup returns CDR1 SNHLY and CDR2 FYNNEI. The ends were cut back, 5 bases at V and 1 base at J, with 11 bases in the middle. The CDR3 loop spans 14 amino acids.

This chain joins TRBV9 and TRBJ1-2, with D perhaps TRBD1 (6 bases). Trimming took 0 bases from V and 3 from J, leaving 15 bases between them. Per germline, CDR1 SGDLS and CDR2 YYNGEE. The CDR3 runs to 16 residues. The CDR3 reads CASSVDGGSPHYGYTF. The DNA for the CDR3 is TGTGCCAGCAGCGTAGATGGGGGCTCTCCCCACTATGGCTACACCTTC.

V is TRBV7-9 and J is TRBJ1-5; 7 bases agree with TRBD1. The germline V gene has CDR1 SEHNR and CDR2 FQNEAQ (reference sequence). The CDR3 totals 16 residues. Trimming at V came to 0 bases and at J to 10 bases, leaving 12 bases not matched to a gene. The CDR3 DNA follows: TGTGCCAGCAGCTTAGCACCCGGGACAGAAGTAAGTCCCCAGCATTTT. This sequence encodes CASSLAPGTEVSPQHF.

Comments on this clone: The CDR3 does not end in the conserved phenylalanine or tryptophan, so this is likely a read error. The DNA is left out, because the CDR3 cannot be placed on it with certainty; the CDR3 is given as TCRdb lists it. The chain combines TRBV5-1 with TRBJ2-7; the table names TRBD2, a call not compared with the DNA. Germline V gene sequence: CDR1 SGHRS, CDR2 YFSETQ. The CDR3 contains 14 residues when both ends are counted. The CDR3 sequence is CASSLATSGDAEVY.

The chain links TRBV7-6 to TRBJ1-4; a weak D match, TRBD1 (6 bases). CDR3 length: 15 residues. Germline V gene data show CDR1 as SGHVS and CDR2 as FNYEAQ. Deletions cut 5 bases from V and 5 bases from J, with 15 bases between. CDR3 sequence: CASSLWTALNEKLFF. In DNA form, the CDR3 reads TGTGCCAGCAGCCTTTGGACAGCCCTAAATGAAAAACTGTTTTTT.

The chain links TRBV7-9 to TRBJ1-1; TRBD1 agrees at 7 bases. V was pared by 4 bases and J by 3 bases, with 8 bases of the junction left unmatched. This CDR3 contains 15 residues. Germline V lookup: CDR1 SEHNR, CDR2 FQNEAQ (reference sequence). The CDR3 bases are TGTGCCAGCAGCTCATGGAGGGGGCGAGACACTGAAGCTTTCTTT. Its protein product is CASSSWRGRDTEAFF. The variable domain in full, with the rest retrieved from reference TRBV7-9 and TRBJ1-1, is DTGVSQNPRHKITKRGQNVTFRCDPISEHNRLYWYRQTLGQGPEFLTYFQNEAQLEKSRLLSDRFSAERPKGSFSTLEIQRTEQGDSAMYLCASSSWRGRDTEAFFGQGTRLTVV.

The chain employs TRBV7-2 and TRBJ1-1; 9 nucleotides line up with TRBD1. Germline lookup yields CDR1 SGHTA and CDR2 FQGNSA. V shed 3 bases, J shed 5 bases, and the junction held 7 bases outside the gene matches. This CDR3 region has 15 residues. CDR3 DNA sequence: TGTGCCAGCAGCTTCACAAAGGACAGGGGAACTGAAGCTTTCTTT. Translation: CASSFTKDRGTEAFF.

This chain uses TRBV6-5 with TRBJ1-2; 7 bases align to TRBD1. The V segment lost 2 bases and the J segment 2 bases; nucleotides outside the gene matches: 5. The CDR3 is 15 residues long. CDR1 and CDR2 from the germline V gene are MNHEY and SVGAGI. The CDR3 DNA is TGTGCCAGCAGTTACGGCGACAGGGTCAACTATGGCTACACCTTC. Residues: CASSYGDRVNYGYTF.

CDR3 coding DNA: TGTGCCACCAGCAGAGATATTACACAGGGACACGGCTACACCTTC. Translating gives CATSRDITQGHGYTF. The chain joins TRBV15 to TRBJ1-2; a weak D match, TRBD1 (6 bases). V gave up 0 bases and J gave up 8 bases, with 16 bases separating them. Germline values: CDR1 LNHNV, CDR2 YYDKDF (reference sequence). The CDR3 covers 15 residues.

V is TRBV29-1 and J is TRBJ2-7; 9 nucleotides line up with TRBD2. V shed 4 bases, J shed 4 bases, and the junction held 5 bases outside the gene matches. The CDR3 is 13 residues long. Germline V gives CDR1 SQVTM, CDR2 ANQGSEA. In DNA form, the CDR3 reads TGCAGCGTTGCAGCGGGGGGTAGATACGAGCAGTACTTC. Protein: CSVAAGGRYEQYF.

The gene calls are TRBV18 and TRBJ2-5, with D perhaps TRBD1 (5 bases). Germline V CDR1 and CDR2: KGHSH, LQKENI. V shed 2 bases and J shed 3 bases, with 7 bases lying between them. This CDR3 spans 13 amino acids. CDR3 sequence reads: CASSPTREETQYF. The CDR3 DNA reads TGTGCCAGCTCACCAACCAGGGAAGAGACCCAGTACTTC.

Only a few counts were recorded for this clone. The chain carries TRBV6-1 and TRBJ1-2, with 8 nucleotides matching TRBD1. V trimming: 1 base; J trimming: 7 bases; junction bases outside the gene matches: 8. Germline CDR1 is MNHNS and CDR2 is SASEGT. The CDR3 length is 15 residues. CDR3 DNA sequence: TGTGCCAGCAGTGAAGTCCAGGGGGCGCGGTTTGGCTACACCTTC. Its translation: CASSEVQGARFGYTF.

J is TRBJ2-7 and V is TRBV4-3; tentative D call: TRBD1 (5 bases). CDR1 and CDR2 (germline): LGHNA, YSLEER. Trimming left V 4 bases short and J 1 base short, with 14 bases between. The CDR3 totals 15 residues. The DNA for the CDR3 is TGCGCCAGCAGCCTCGAGACAGTGGGATCCTACGAGCAGTACTTC. Protein sequence: CASSLETVGSYEQYF.